Below are 12 T cell receptor beta chains sequenced from a single sample in a study of T cell clonality in common variable immunodeficiency. The method was immunoSEQ multiplex PCR; TCRdb's version includes in-frame clones alone and lacks a portion of them. The sample includes approximately 51,000 clones, none of them occurring once. The material sequenced was peripheral blood mononuclear cells. The receptors here all came from a person aged 18 to 75 in good health.

The sample holds many counts of this clone. Read coverage stops 3 residues before the CDR3 terminus; the germline J gene supplies the remainder. V and J are TRBV5-1 and TRBJ2-1, with TRBD1 matching over 9 bases. Germline CDR1 reads SGHRS; CDR2 reads YFSETQ. There are 14 residues in the CDR3. The V segment lost 3 bases and the J segment 6 bases; nucleotides outside the gene matches: 4. The CDR3 sequence is CASSWDRVGNEQFF. The part of the CDR3 DNA that was read is TGCGCCAGCAGCTGGGACAGGGTGGGCAATGAG.

This clone was picked up many times. From the germline J gene comes the end of the CDR3, since the read stops 3 residues before it. This chain links TRBV2 with TRBJ1-4; the D is unclear. V lost 2 bases to trimming and J lost 0 bases, with 7 bases between them. The CDR3 covers 15 residues. The germline CDR1 and CDR2 sequences are SNHLY and FYNNEI. The CDR3 bases that were read are TGTGCCAGCAGTGAACTGGCCGCAACTAATGAAAAA. It codes for CASSELAATNEK. From start to end, the CDR3 is CASSELAATNEKLFF.

This clone was seen at least ten times. The observed sequence ends 3 residues before the CDR3 terminus, with the missing tail filled in from the germline J gene. J is TRBJ1-1 and V is TRBV10-1; possible D gene TRBD1, 6 bases. The CDR3 extends over 13 amino acids. Germline V gene sequence: CDR1 WNHNN, CDR2 SYGVQD (reference sequence). The ends were cut back, 0 bases at V and 5 bases at J, with 7 bases in the middle. Incomplete CDR3 DNA: TGCGCCAGCAGTGAGTCTACAGGGACTGAA. Protein: CASSESTGTE. The complete CDR3 sequence is CASSESTGTEAFF.

This clone was detected ten times or more. The read ends 3 residues shy of where the CDR3 ends; the end is completed using the germline J gene. V gene TRBV14 combines with J gene TRBJ2-5, with 8 bases matching TRBD1. The germline V gene has CDR1 SGHDN and CDR2 FVKESK. The CDR3 has 19 amino acids. The V gene end was trimmed by 3 bases and the J gene end by 5 bases; junction bases not matched to a gene: 20. CDR3 bases read: TGTGCCAGCAGCCAGGGCCCCCGGGACAGGTTAGGACAGGTGGAGACC. Amino acids: CASSQGPRDRLGQVET. In full, the CDR3 reads CASSQGPRDRLGQVETQYF.

At least ten counts were recorded for this clone. The CDR3 goes on 3 residues after the read ends, and that part is filled in from the germline J gene. This chain links TRBV6-8 with TRBJ2-2; D perhaps matches TRBD2 (5 bases). Germline V CDR1 and CDR2: MNHGY, SAAAGT. Trimming took off 6 bases at V and 4 bases at J, with 18 bases between the two ends. CDR3 length: 16 residues. CDR3 DNA, as far as it was read: TGTGCCAGCAGCGCCGAGGGCTCTGTCGGCACCGGGGAG. Protein product: CASSAEGSVGTGE. The entire CDR3 protein reads CASSAEGSVGTGELFF.

At least ten counts were recorded for this clone. The read comes to an end 3 residues before the CDR3 does, leaving the germline J gene to fill in the end. J is TRBJ2-2 and V is TRBV10-3; a weak D match, TRBD1 (7 bases). CDR1 and CDR2 (germline): ENHRY, SYGVKD. The germline V and J ends were trimmed by 8 bases and 3 bases, with 22 bases remaining between them. The CDR3 has 17 amino acids. The CDR3 bases that were read are TGTGCCATCCTGACTAGAACAGGGGTCGAGGACACCGGGGAG. As protein: CAILTRTGVEDTGE. The entire CDR3 is CAILTRTGVEDTGELFF.

This clone showed up many times. The read terminates 3 residues ahead of where the CDR3 ends, so the germline J gene completes it. The genes are TRBV6-1 and TRBJ1-6; a possible D gene is TRBD1 (5 bases). Germline CDR1 is MNHNS and CDR2 is SASEGT. This CDR3 comprises 13 residues. Deletions cut 3 bases from V and 5 bases from J, with 5 bases between. CDR3 residues: CASSDRDNSPLHF. The CDR3 bases that were read are TGTGCCAGCAGTGACAGGGATAATTCACCC.

This clone was recorded many times. The CDR3 is cut off 3 residues early in the read; its end comes from the germline J gene. This sequence joins TRBV30 and TRBJ2-1; 9 nucleotides align to TRBD2. Germline loops: CDR1 GTSNPN, CDR2 SVGIG (reference sequence). This CDR3 has 16 amino acids. The V and J ends lost 1 base and 5 bases, in that order; junction bases with no gene match: 9. CDR3 in amino acids: CAWSASGLAVHNEQFF. Partial CDR3 DNA: TGTGCCTGGAGTGCATCGGGACTAGCCGTCCACAATGAG.

This clone was seen a few times. The CDR3 is cut off 3 residues early in the read; its end comes from the germline J gene. The chain combines TRBV7-9 with TRBJ1-2, with D maybe TRBD1 (5 bases). The CDR3 consists of 15 residues. Germline V gives CDR1 SEHNR, CDR2 FQNEAQ (reference sequence). Incomplete CDR3 DNA: TGTGCCAGCAGCCTGGGGGGACTCCGCTCCTACGAC. It yields the protein CASSLGGLRSYD. The entire CDR3 protein reads CASSLGGLRSYDYTF. Complete variable domain (other parts from reference TRBV7-9 and TRBJ1-2): DTGVSQNPRHKITKRGQNVTFRCDPISEHNRLYWYRQTLGQGPEFLTYFQNEAQLEKSRLLSDRFSAERPKGSFSTLEIQRTEQGDSAMYLCASSLGGLRSYDYTFGSGTRLTVV.

This clone was found many times. The read comes to an end 3 residues before the CDR3 does, leaving the germline J gene to fill in the end. This chain uses TRBV7-9 with TRBJ2-5; the D gene is possibly TRBD1 (6 bases). Between the trimmed V and J ends, which lost 5 bases and 4 bases, there was a span of 11 bases. Per the germline V gene, CDR1 is SEHNR and CDR2 is FQNEAQ (reference sequence). The CDR3 sequence is 13 residues long. CDR3 bases read: TGTGCCAGCAGCCCACCACAGGGAGAGACC. This encodes CASSPPQGET. In full, the CDR3 reads CASSPPQGETQYF.

This clone was counted many times. The CDR3 is cut off 3 residues early in the read; its end comes from the germline J gene. The J gene is TRBJ2-2, the V gene TRBV5-6; possibly TRBD2 for D (5 bases). Germline V gene lookup returns CDR1 SGHDT and CDR2 YYEEEE. This CDR3 comprises 15 residues. Trimming pared 3 bases from V and 3 bases from J, leaving 12 bases between. CDR3 residues: CASSSGLTHTGELFF. The sequenced part of the CDR3 DNA is TGTGCCAGCAGCTCCGGACTGACTCACACCGGGGAG.

This clone was counted at least ten times. The observed sequence ends 3 residues before the CDR3 terminus, with the missing tail filled in from the germline J gene. The V and J genes are TRBV11-2 and TRBJ2-1; the match to TRBD1 covers 7 bases. Trimming removed 0 bases from V and 7 bases from J; junction bases left unmatched: 3. Germline V gene data show CDR1 as SGHAT and CDR2 as FQNNGV. The CDR3 consists of 14 residues. The CDR3 bases that were read are TGTGCCAGCAGCTTAGATACCAGGGGGAATGAG. It specifies CASSLDTRGNE. The CDR3, in full, reads CASSLDTRGNEQFF. Using reference TRBV11-2 and TRBJ2-1 for the parts outside the CDR3, the full variable domain is EAGVAQSPRYKIIEKRQSVAFWCNPISGHATLYWYQQILGQGPKLLIQFQNNGVVDDSQLPKDRFSAERLKGVDSTLKIQPAKLEDSAVYLCASSLDTRGNEQFFGPGTRLTVL.